The TCR beta chain under discussion was sequenced for a study of cytomegalovirus exposure and HLA in healthy donors. This CDR3 contains 14 residues. Trimming pared 5 bases from V and 2 bases from J, leaving 12 bases between. CDR1 is LNHDA and CDR2 is SQIVND in the germline V gene (reference sequence). Whole-study results and caveats: CMV serostatus was the only immune exposure information that was available.

Primers: 60 Vbeta forward and 13 Jbeta reverse. Produced via immunoSEQ multiplex PCR; TCRdb's table is partial and in-frame only. Of some 120,000 clones in the sample, over 65% were seen once. On this clone: The antigen is unknown.

This chain connects TRBV19 to TRBJ2-5; no firm D call. Sequencing input: PBMCs. This clonotype was sampled from a man aged 50-60 years in good health and CMV-seronegative. CDR3 sequence: CASSSLAGQETQYF. The CDR3 coding sequence is TGTGCCAGTAGTTCTTTGGCAGGACAAGAGACCCAGTACTTC. Full variable domain (missing parts from reference TRBV19 and TRBJ2-5): DGGITQSPKYLFRKEGQNVTLSCEQNLNHDAMYWYRQDPGQGLRLIYYSQIVNDFQKGDIAEGYSVSREKKESFPLTVTSAQKNPTAFYLCASSSLAGQETQYFGPGTRLLVL.